This is a list of T cell receptor beta chains from one sample in a study of blood T cell repertoires in COVID-19. TCRdb keeps only in-frame clones here, not all; method: immunoSEQ multiplex PCR. The sample consists of 200,000 to 300,000 clones, around 87% of them appearing once. Input material: peripheral blood. The receptors originated from a man in his 60s who had recovered from COVID-19. Each CDR3 is given with its conserved first and last residue. Fields, in order: clone size, D gene, J gene, V gene, CDR3 DNA, CDR3 protein. D genes are given only for firm matches. Clone size is given for some rows only: seen once, a few or many times, or a class if the clone is expanded.

abundance: NA; d_gene: NA; j_gene: TRBJ1-6; v_gene: TRBV18; CDR3nt: TGTGCCAGCTCACCGGGACTGAATTCACCCCTCCACTTT; CDR3aa: CASSPGLNSPLHF
abundance: NA; d_gene: NA; j_gene: TRBJ1-2; v_gene: TRBV6-5; CDR3nt: TGTGCCAGCAGGTGGGGGGGCGACCGTCCTGGCTACACCTTC; CDR3aa: CASRWGGDRPGYTF
abundance: NA; d_gene: TRBD1; j_gene: TRBJ2-7; v_gene: TRBV5-1; CDR3nt: TGCGCCAGCAGCAGGGGACAGGGGTTCGAGCAGTACTTC; CDR3aa: CASSRGQGFEQYF
abundance: NA; d_gene: TRBD1; j_gene: TRBJ2-3; v_gene: TRBV24-1; CDR3nt: TGTGCCACCAGTGAGCCTAGGACAGGGAGCACAGATACGCAGTATTTT; CDR3aa: CATSEPRTGSTDTQYF
abundance: NA; d_gene: NA; j_gene: TRBJ1-6; v_gene: TRBV5-1; CDR3nt: TGCGCCAGCAGCGCTCAGGGAAATAATTCACCCCTCCACTTT; CDR3aa: CASSAQGNNSPLHF
abundance: NA; d_gene: TRBD2; j_gene: TRBJ2-5; v_gene: TRBV20-1; CDR3nt: TGCAGTGCTAGTGGGCGGGGGGGCCCCCAAGAGACCCAGTACTTC; CDR3aa: CSASGRGGPQETQYF
abundance: NA; d_gene: TRBD2; j_gene: TRBJ2-1; v_gene: TRBV5-4; CDR3nt: TGTGCCAGCAGCGGCGGTGTGGAGCGGGGGATCAATGAGCAGTTCTTC; CDR3aa: CASSGGVERGINEQFF
abundance: NA; d_gene: NA; j_gene: TRBJ2-7; v_gene: TRBV11-2; CDR3nt: TGTGCCAGCAGCTTGCAGGCGATCTCCTACGAGCAGTACTTC; CDR3aa: CASSLQAISYEQYF
abundance: NA; d_gene: TRBD1; j_gene: TRBJ1-2; v_gene: TRBV3-1/TRBV3-2; CDR3nt: TGTGCCAGCAGCCCCACAGGGGGTGGCTACACCTTC; CDR3aa: CASSPTGGGYTF
abundance: NA; d_gene: TRBD1; j_gene: TRBJ2-2; v_gene: TRBV18; CDR3nt: TGTGCCAGCTCACCCCGACAGGGTGACACCGGGGAGCTGTTTTTT; CDR3aa: CASSPRQGDTGELFF
abundance: NA; d_gene: TRBD2; j_gene: TRBJ2-6; v_gene: TRBV7-9; CDR3nt: TGTGCCAGCAGCCCACTGACTAGCGGGGGGATGAGTTGGGCCAACGTCCTGACTTTC; CDR3aa: CASSPLTSGGMSWANVLTF
abundance: NA; d_gene: NA; j_gene: TRBJ2-1; v_gene: TRBV10-3; CDR3nt: TGTGCCATCAGTGATCGGCCCATCGGCGGAGGCAATGAGCAGTTCTTC; CDR3aa: CAISDRPIGGGNEQFF
abundance: NA; d_gene: TRBD1; j_gene: TRBJ1-2; v_gene: TRBV30; CDR3nt: TGTGCCTGGGCGGACAGGAACTATGGCTACACCTTC; CDR3aa: CAWADRNYGYTF
abundance: NA; d_gene: NA; j_gene: TRBJ1-4; v_gene: TRBV6-5; CDR3nt: TGTGCCAGCAGTTACAGGGGTCCCCCGAAGAATGAAAAACTGTTTTTT; CDR3aa: CASSYRGPPKNEKLFF
abundance: once; d_gene: NA; j_gene: TRBJ2-6; v_gene: TRBV10-3; CDR3nt: TGTGCCATCGCTGGGGCCTCTGAGAGGGCCAACGTCCTGACTTTC; CDR3aa: CAIAGASERANVLTF